This TCR beta chain was sequenced for a study of graft-versus-host responses after intestinal transplantation (dated by TCRdb to the early 2020s). For the study in its entirety: The transplants that recipients got were multivisceral, liver-intestinal, or isolated intestinal. All recipients received anti-thymocyte globulin induction followed by maintenance tacrolimus and steroids for around three years. After intestinal transplantation, graft-versus-host and host-versus-graft alloreactive T cell clones in the graft, circulation and bone marrow were tracked using bulk TCR-beta CDR3 sequencing. To identify alloreactive clones, pre-transplant mixed lymphocyte reaction products were sequenced and then compared with unstimulated pre-transplant donor and recipient T cells. Of the 20 to 25 intestinal transplant recipients enrolled in the cohort, one of whom was a retransplant, a few patients without pretransplant specimens were excluded. A peak of at least 4% donor T cells among recipient peripheral blood mononuclear cells was the definition used for donor T cell macrochimerism. Rather than going through the commercial service, samples from a few later patients were sequenced in-house on an Illumina MiSeq and processed with MiXCR.

Concerning this clone itself: Its antigen is not yet known. Per-base qualities were not stored, and no clone one base away is much larger.

Per the publication, the time point label means: cells obtained before transplantation from donor or recipient. CD3+CD4+ and CD3+CD8+ populations were FACS-sorted from unstimulated pre-transplant donor and recipient cells taken from spleen or lymph nodes. Library preparation used the immunoSEQ multiplex PCR assay. For most patients, genomic DNA was isolated with the Qiagen DNeasy Blood and Tissue Kit and shipped frozen to Adaptive Biotechnologies for TCR sequencing. Adaptive Biotechnologies carried out high-throughput TCR-beta CDR3 sequencing of genomic DNA for most patients. As for the authors' bioinformatics: TCR sequencing data were retrieved from Adaptive's ImmunoSEQ software for 15 to 20 patients, whereas a few other patients were processed with MiXCR and VDJtools. CD4 versus CD8 sorting errors were corrected by removing sequences found in both subsets at a frequency ratio below 5:1. CDR3 nucleotide sequences shared between donor and recipient were removed because the origin of such sequences could not be assigned. Alloreactive clones required at least 2-fold expansion over unstimulated cells and minimum CFSE-low frequency of 0.002% (template counts) or 0.001% (read counts). Clones were considered mappable if detected in sequenced pre-transplant spleen, lymph node, or MLR CFSE-low populations of the donor or recipient. Cumulative frequency of alloreactive clones was calculated as a percentage of all sequences weighted by copy number. TCRdb obtained this table from immuneACCESS and retained in-frame rearrangements with V and J assigned. These tables miss some clones; where compared with another copy, unresolved V genes account for less than half of the shortfall, and the remainder is unexplained. That table is the source of V, J and clone size, and D and trimming were worked out from the DNA. The sample table contains over 75,000 clones; only one count was recorded for about 87% of them. The biggest ten clones account for roughly 0.28% of the sample.

Trimming accounts for 6 bases at V and 6 bases at J, while the number of junction bases matched to no gene is 4. From the cysteine up to the phenylalanine, the CDR3 has a length of 13 residues. Left in the record is the CDR3 DNA by itself, 39 bases read in frame from the first base. CDR1 and CDR2 are drawn from the germline V gene (reference sequence): SGHAT, FQDESV. Findings and caveats that apply to the study as a whole: Early after transplant, peak levels of circulating GvH clones were associated with declines in HvG clones. The conclusions were limited by the relatively low number and heterogeneity of the intestinal transplant patients. GvH clones were detected in recipient bone marrow, and some appeared earlier in ileal mucosa or blood, consistent with an intestinal mucosal origin. In the allografts of patients with donor T cell macrochimerism, GvH to HvG T cell clonal ratios were high.

Sequenced material: unstimulated CD4+ T cells sorted from spleen or lymph node cells, taken before transplant. The TCR originated in a human donor who was the organ donor for an intestinal transplant. The chain couples TRBV11-1 to TRBJ2-3; 9 of the junction bases match TRBD1. CDR3 protein: CASRGQGLDTQYF. The nucleotide sequence is given as TGTGCCAGCAGGGGACAGGGACTTGATACGCAGTATTTT.